This T cell receptor beta chain was recorded in a study of T cell responses to AZD1222 COVID-19 vaccine. Study information: Analyses pooled second doses at about 4 or about 12 weeks.

The CDR3 has 13 residues. The germline V gene has CDR1 SGHTA and CDR2 FQGNSA. Some clones are missing from TCRdb's copy, which holds only in-frame ones; the method was immunoSEQ multiplex PCR. The sample carries 75,000 to 100,000 clones, roughly 90% recorded once. Study-wide results and limits: In all cases, repertoires were sampled only after the peak T cell response. Donors in the cohort were predominantly white British and more often female, and clonal diversity was possibly underestimated.

A word on this clone: Antigen unknown.

The rearrangement links TRBV7-2 to TRBJ2-5; 7 bases fit TRBD1. This receptor was taken from an adult in good health. The material sequenced was peripheral blood, taken on day 0 of AZD1222 vaccination. DNA for the CDR3: TGTGCGAGCGGAAACAGGGGAACGGAGACCCAGTACTTC. Residues: CASGNRGTETQYF.